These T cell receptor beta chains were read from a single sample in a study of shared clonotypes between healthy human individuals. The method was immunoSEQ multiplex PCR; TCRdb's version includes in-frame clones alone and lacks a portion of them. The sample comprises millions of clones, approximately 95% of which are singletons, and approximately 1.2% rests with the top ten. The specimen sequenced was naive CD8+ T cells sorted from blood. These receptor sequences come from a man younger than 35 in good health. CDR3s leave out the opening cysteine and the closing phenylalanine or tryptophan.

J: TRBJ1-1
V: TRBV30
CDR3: AWNSAGGTEAF

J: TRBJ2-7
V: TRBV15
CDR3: ATSNLGSSYEQY

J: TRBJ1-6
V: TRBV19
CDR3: ASSMAGSPVYSPLH

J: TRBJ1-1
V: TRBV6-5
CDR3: ASSYRVTYTEAF

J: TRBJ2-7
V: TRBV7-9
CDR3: ASSPTHRGPPYEQY

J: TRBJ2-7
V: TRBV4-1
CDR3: ASSQAPSGPAYEQY

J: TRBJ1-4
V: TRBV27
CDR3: ASREIDSPNEKLF

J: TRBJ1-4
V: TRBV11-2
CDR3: ASSLDNPRGGINEKLF

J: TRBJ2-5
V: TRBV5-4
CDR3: ASQSRWGQETQY

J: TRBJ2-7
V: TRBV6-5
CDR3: ASSYTLGNHEQY

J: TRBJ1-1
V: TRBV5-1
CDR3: ASSLDPAVNTEAF

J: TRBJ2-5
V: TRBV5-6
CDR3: ASSLGGAQETQY

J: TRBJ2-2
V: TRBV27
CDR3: ASSSDTPDTGELF

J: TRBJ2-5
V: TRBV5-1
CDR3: ASSLEGGLGETQY

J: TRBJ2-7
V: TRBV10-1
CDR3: ASSESGGSYEQY

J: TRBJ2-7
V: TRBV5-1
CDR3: ASSSYSGGLSYEQY